This TCR beta chain was captured in a study of CXCR3-negative and CXCR3-positive naive CD8 T cells. Overall study results and limits: CXCR3-positive naive cells had TRB CDR3s that were more hydrophobic than CXCR3-negative naive cells had.

Libraries were UMI-labeled 5' RACE TRB cDNA. Reprocessing the 5' RACE reads, TCRdb reports a single entry for every CDR3 protein and omits DNA. Here the sample table reports approximately 89,000 distinct CDR3 sequences. The CDR3 covers 14 residues. Germline V gives CDR1 MDHEN, CDR2 SYDVKM. Researchers sorted approximately 290,000 cells of each CD8+ T cell subset in triplicate. About this clonotype: Antigen specificity is unknown.

This TCR derives from a human donor in good health. Some clones in this sample may be carry-over from other donors' samples. Material for sequencing was naive CXCR3+ CD8+ T cells from blood. Subset described: CD45RO-CCR7+CD27+CD95- naive CD8+ T cells expressing CXCR3 (TNR3+). This chain uses TRBV28 with TRBJ2-7. The CDR3 loop is CASLINRGSYEQYF.